These 15 T cell receptor beta chains share one sample of origin, sequenced in a study of T cell responses to AZD1222 COVID-19 vaccine. Some clones are missing from TCRdb's copy, which holds only in-frame ones; the method was immunoSEQ multiplex PCR. The sample has more than 140,000 clones; approximately 89% are singletons. The sample was peripheral blood, taken on day 0 of MenACWY control vaccination. The receptor set was obtained from an adult in good health.

The rearrangement joins TRBV18 to TRBJ1-1, with a possible D match to TRBD1 (5 bases). The V end lost 2 bases, the J end lost 4 bases, and 14 bases lay between the germline ends. CDR1 and CDR2 from the germline V gene are KGHSH and LQKENI. The CDR3 spans 15 residues. CDR3 sequence (DNA): TGTGCCAGCTCACCAACCAGGGAGTCGACCACTGAAGCTTTCTTT. Translation: CASSPTRESTTEAFF. The whole variable domain, filled in from reference TRBV18 and TRBJ1-1, reads NAGVMQNPRHLVRRRGQEARLRCSPMKGHSHVYWYRQLPEEGLKFMVYLQKENIIDESGMPKERFSAEFPKEGPSILRIQQVVRGDSAAYFCASSPTRESTTEAFFGQGTRLTVV.

This chain links TRBV18 with TRBJ2-1; no definite D call. Trimming shortened V by 1 base and J by 6 bases, and 7 bases separated the two germline ends. The germline gives CDR1 KGHSH, CDR2 LQKENI. The CDR3 length is 13 residues. CDR3 sequence (DNA): TGTGCCAGCTCACCACTTGTGGCCAATGAGCAGTTCTTC. Amino acid sequence: CASSPLVANEQFF. Looking up the rest from reference TRBV18 and TRBJ2-1 gives the full variable domain: NAGVMQNPRHLVRRRGQEARLRCSPMKGHSHVYWYRQLPEEGLKFMVYLQKENIIDESGMPKERFSAEFPKEGPSILRIQQVVRGDSAAYFCASSPLVANEQFFGPGTRLTVL.

The rearrangement joins TRBV5-1 to TRBJ2-7, with a possible D match to TRBD1 (5 bases). V gave up 1 base and J gave up 6 bases, with 17 bases separating them. Per germline, CDR1 SGHRS and CDR2 YFSETQ. The CDR3 contains 15 residues. CDR3 sequence (DNA): TGCGCCAGCAGCTTGTCCCCAGGGTCGGTTACCGAGCAGTACTTC. Its protein product is CASSLSPGSVTEQYF.

The rearrangement uses TRBV19 and TRBJ1-5; D gene ambiguous. The CDR3 runs to 14 residues. The V gene lost 6 bases and the J gene lost 7 bases, with 16 bases spanning the gap. The germline V gene has CDR1 LNHDA and CDR2 SQIVND (reference sequence). The CDR3 here is CASSSFKDWQPQHF. CDR3 in DNA: TGTGCCAGTAGCAGTTTCAAAGACTGGCAGCCCCAGCATTTT.

The genes are TRBV19 and TRBJ2-1; the D is unclear. Germline CDR1 is LNHDA and CDR2 is SQIVND (reference sequence). This CDR3 has 13 amino acids. Trimming stripped 5 bases from V and 6 bases from J, with 11 bases between. CDR3 sequence reads: CASSPIHTNEQFF. DNA of the CDR3: TGTGCCAGTAGTCCCATCCACACCAATGAGCAGTTCTTC.

This sequence joins TRBV5-1 and TRBJ2-7; D may be TRBD1 or TRBD2 (5 bases each). Germline CDR1 is SGHRS and CDR2 is YFSETQ. CDR3 length equals 14 residues. The V end was cut by 5 bases, the J end by 2 bases, with 14 bases between. CDR3 sequence reads: CASRIPGRTYEQYF. For the CDR3, the DNA is TGCGCCAGCAGAATTCCGGGGCGAACCTACGAGCAGTACTTC.

This clone has more than one count but fewer than ten. CDR3 coding DNA: TGTGCCAGCAGCCCCGGGACAGCCTATGGCTACACCTTC. Its protein product is CASSPGTAYGYTF. The V call is TRBV7-9, the J call TRBJ1-2, with 7 bases aligning to TRBD1. Germline assignment: CDR1 SEHNR and CDR2 FQNEAQ (reference sequence). V was clipped by 5 bases and J by 4 bases; unmatched bases: 4. The CDR3 loop spans 13 amino acids.

This clone was observed a single time. This chain links TRBV3-1 (or the pseudogene TRBV3-2) with TRBJ2-6, with D tentatively TRBD1 or TRBD2 (5 bases each). The CDR3 consists of 19 residues. Deletions cut 4 bases from V and 1 base from J, with 20 bases between. Germline CDR1 and CDR2: LGHDT and YNNKEL (reference sequence). The CDR3 region has the DNA TGTGCCAGCAGCCCACAGCCGGGGCGGGTATCGTCTGGGGCCAACGTCCTGACTTTC. It encodes CASSPQPGRVSSGANVLTF.

This CDR3 is CASSQQTGPRDRGKLFF. The CDR3 coding sequence is TGCGCCAGCAGCCAACAAACGGGACCGAGGGACAGGGGAAAACTGTTTTTT. The chain combines TRBV4-1 with TRBJ1-4, with 10 bases matching TRBD1. The junction had 13 bases not matched to a gene; V was cut back by 2 bases and J by 10 bases. Per the germline V gene, CDR1 is MGHRA and CDR2 is YSYEKL. CDR3 length: 17 amino acids.

The genes are TRBV7-3 and TRBJ2-2; TRBD1 matches at 9 bases. V was pared by 5 bases and J by 4 bases, with 5 bases of the junction left unmatched. In germline, CDR1 is SGHTA, CDR2 FQGTGA. This CDR3 is 15 amino acids long. CDR3 sequence: CASSRDREPTGELFF. Written as DNA, the CDR3 is TGTGCCAGCAGCCGGGACAGGGAACCCACCGGGGAGCTGTTTTTT.

J is TRBJ2-6 and V is TRBV19; D remains ambiguous. V was shortened by 4 bases and J by 0 bases, with 10 bases between the two germline ends. The CDR3 is 16 residues long. Germline V gives CDR1 LNHDA, CDR2 SQIVND (reference sequence). CDR3 loop: CASSKPSTSGANVLTF. The CDR3 region has the DNA TGTGCCAGTAGTAAGCCCAGTACCTCTGGGGCCAACGTCCTGACTTTC.

The chain uses TRBV5-8 and TRBJ2-5, with TRBD2 identical over 7 bases. CDR1 is SGHTS, CDR2 YDEGEE, per germline. V trimming: 5 bases; J trimming: 4 bases; junction bases outside the gene matches: 14. This CDR3 spans 16 amino acids. CDR3 in amino acids: CASSLMGGSQGETQYF. CDR3 nucleotides: TGTGCCAGCAGTTTGATGGGCGGGAGCCAAGGAGAGACCCAGTACTTC. The full variable domain, with the rest looked up from reference TRBV5-8 and TRBJ2-5, is EAGVTQSPTHLIKTRGQQATLRCSPISGHTSVYWYQQALGLGLQFLLWYDEGEERNRGNFPPRFSGRQFPNYSSELNVNALELEDSALYLCASSLMGGSQGETQYFGPGTRLLVL.

This chain uses TRBV19 with TRBJ2-6; 11 positions match TRBD1. Trimming at V came to 6 bases and at J to 0 bases, leaving 10 bases not matched to a gene. CDR1 is LNHDA and CDR2 is SQIVND in the germline V gene (reference sequence). This CDR3 has 19 residues. The CDR3 nucleotides are TGTGCCAGTAGCATAACGGGACAGGGGGGATCCTCTGGGGCCAACGTCCTGACTTTC. This codes for CASSITGQGGSSGANVLTF.

V usage is TRBV24-1 and J usage is TRBJ2-7; TRBD1 agrees at 9 bases. CDR1 is KGHDR and CDR2 is SFDVKD in the germline V gene. Germline trimming cut 4 bases from V and 5 bases from J; bases unmatched to any gene: 2. The CDR3 covers 13 residues. This chain's CDR3 is CATSERTGDEQYF. The CDR3 DNA is TGTGCCACCAGTGAACGGACAGGGGACGAGCAGTACTTC.

V and J are TRBV28 and TRBJ2-2, with D possibly being TRBD1 (5 bases). In germline, CDR1 is MDHEN, CDR2 SYDVKM. The CDR3 is 19 amino acids. V was cut by 5 bases and J by 6 bases, with 28 bases left in between. CDR3 residues: CASSSVRLRTFPRPGELFF. The CDR3 nucleotides read TGTGCCAGCAGTAGCGTCAGGCTAAGGACATTCCCACGGCCCGGGGAGCTGTTTTTT.